This TCR beta chain is from a study of T cells in localized non-small cell lung cancer. Study outcomes and limitations: Blood T cell density predicted longer survival; adjacent-lung clonality, shorter.

Comments on this clone: Antigen specificity is unknown.

CDR3 length: 14 residues. Germline lookup yields CDR1 SNHLY and CDR2 FYNNEI. The ends were cut back, 6 bases at V and 0 bases at J, with 12 bases in the middle. Using immunoSEQ multiplex PCR, the repertoire was profiled, and TCRdb retains in-frame clones only, with some absent. Of about 79,000 clones in the sample, 85% to 90% were seen once. The receptor's source is a woman aged 40 to 75 with stage I squamous cell lung carcinoma. The chain uses TRBV2 and TRBJ2-7; no firm D call. The material sequenced was peripheral blood, taken before any cancer treatment. In nucleotides, the CDR3 is TGTGCCAGCAGGACAATGATGAGCTCCTACGAGCAGTACTTC. It encodes CASRTMMSSYEQYF.